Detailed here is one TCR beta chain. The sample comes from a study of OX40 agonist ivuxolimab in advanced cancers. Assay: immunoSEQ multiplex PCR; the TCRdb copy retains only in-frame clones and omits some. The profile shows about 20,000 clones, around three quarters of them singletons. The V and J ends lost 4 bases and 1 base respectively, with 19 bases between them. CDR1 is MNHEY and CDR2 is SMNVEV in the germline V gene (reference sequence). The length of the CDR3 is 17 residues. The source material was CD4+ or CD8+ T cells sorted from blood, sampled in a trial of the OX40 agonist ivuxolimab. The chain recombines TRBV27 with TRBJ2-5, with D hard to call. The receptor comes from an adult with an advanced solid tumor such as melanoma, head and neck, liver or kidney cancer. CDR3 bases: TGTGCCAGCAGTTACCTATCCCCCCTACGCGCCCAAGAGACCCAGTACTTC. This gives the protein CASSYLSPLRAQETQYF.